This record concerns one TCR beta chain sequence. The antigen remains unidentified. There were likely unrecorded immune exposures, though donors were nominally healthy when sampled. Trimming left V 2 bases short and J 5 bases short, with 10 bases between. This CDR3 is 14 amino acids long. Germline V gene sequence: CDR1 MNHNY, CDR2 SVGAGI (reference sequence). This entry comes from a study of cytomegalovirus exposure and HLA in healthy donors. General study points: Sequence variants that were highly shared formed a cluster that was likely a sequencing artifact. In an earlier analysis, productive rearrangement rates for most beta V segments clustered near 87% or 30%.

The primer mix had 60 Vbeta and 13 Jbeta primers. Repertoires were generated with immunoSEQ multiplex PCR, while TCRdb's copy carries only in-frame clones and drops some. The table lists more than 100,000 clones, about 80% of them singletons. Sequenced input: PBMCs. The chain links TRBV6-6 to TRBJ2-1; the D gene is possibly TRBD1 (8 bases). The receptor comes from a man aged 35 to 55 in good health and CMV-seronegative. The CDR3 nucleotides are TGTGCCAGCAGTTACACAGGGGGGGACAATGAGCAGTTCTTC. Its translation is CASSYTGGDNEQFF.